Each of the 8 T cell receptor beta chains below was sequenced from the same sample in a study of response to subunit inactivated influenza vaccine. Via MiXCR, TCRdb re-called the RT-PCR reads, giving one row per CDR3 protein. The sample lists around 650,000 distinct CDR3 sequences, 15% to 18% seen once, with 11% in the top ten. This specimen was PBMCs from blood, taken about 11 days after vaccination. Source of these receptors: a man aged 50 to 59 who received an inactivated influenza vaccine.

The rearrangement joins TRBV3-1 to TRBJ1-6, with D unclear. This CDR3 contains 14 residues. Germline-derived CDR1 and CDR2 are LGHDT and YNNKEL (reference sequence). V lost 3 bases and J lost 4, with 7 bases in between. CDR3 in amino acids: CASSQKGYNSPLHF. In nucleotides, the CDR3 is TGTGCCAGCAGCCAGAAGGGTTATAATTCACCCCTCCACTTT.

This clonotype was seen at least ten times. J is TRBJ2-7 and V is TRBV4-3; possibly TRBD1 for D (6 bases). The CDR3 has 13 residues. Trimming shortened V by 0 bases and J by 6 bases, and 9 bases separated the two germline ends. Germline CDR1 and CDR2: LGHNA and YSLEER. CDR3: CASSQEYRAEQYF. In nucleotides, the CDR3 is TGCGCCAGCAGCCAAGAGTACAGGGCCGAGCAGTACTTC.

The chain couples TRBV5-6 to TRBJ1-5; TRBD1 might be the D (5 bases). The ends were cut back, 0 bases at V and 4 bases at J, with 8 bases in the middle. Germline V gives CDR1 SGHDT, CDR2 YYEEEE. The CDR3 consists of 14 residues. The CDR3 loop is CASSLGDPNQPQHF. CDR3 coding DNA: TGTGCCAGCAGCTTGGGGGACCCTAATCAGCCCCAGCATTTT.

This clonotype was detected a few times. This CDR3 is CSALRLAGAYYNEQFF. DNA for the CDR3: TGCAGTGCTCTTAGACTAGCGGGGGCTTACTACAATGAGCAGTTCTTC. J is TRBJ2-1 and V is TRBV20-1; 12 bases are shared with TRBD2. Germline CDR1 DFQATT, CDR2 SNEGSKA (reference sequence). CDR3 size: 16 residues. With 5 bases clipped from V and 3 bases from J, the junction kept 8 bases outside the gene matches.

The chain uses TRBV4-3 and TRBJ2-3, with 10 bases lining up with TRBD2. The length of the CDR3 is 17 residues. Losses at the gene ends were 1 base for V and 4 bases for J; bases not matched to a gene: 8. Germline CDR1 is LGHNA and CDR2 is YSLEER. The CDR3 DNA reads TGCGCCAGCAGCCAAGCCGCTAGCGGGAGTGCCCCAGATACGCAGTATTTT. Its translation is CASSQAASGSAPDTQYF.

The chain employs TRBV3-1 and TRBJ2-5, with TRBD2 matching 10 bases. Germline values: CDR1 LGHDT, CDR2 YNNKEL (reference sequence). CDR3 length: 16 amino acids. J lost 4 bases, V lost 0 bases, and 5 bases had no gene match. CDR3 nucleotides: TGTGCCAGCAGCCAAGAACTAGCGGGATATGGAGAGACCCAGTACTTC. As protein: CASSQELAGYGETQYF.

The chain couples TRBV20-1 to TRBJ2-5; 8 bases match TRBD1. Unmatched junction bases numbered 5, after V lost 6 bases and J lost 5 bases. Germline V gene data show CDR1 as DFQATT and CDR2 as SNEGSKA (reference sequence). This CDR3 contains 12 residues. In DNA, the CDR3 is TGCAGTGCACCGGACAGGGTGGAGACCCAGTACTTC. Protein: CSAPDRVETQYF.

CDR3 region: CASSPGGPQPQHF. The CDR3 nucleotides are TGTGCCAGCAGTCCCGGCGGGCCCCAGCCCCAGCATTTT. The rearrangement uses TRBV12-3 or TRBV12-4 and TRBJ1-5; D not resolved. The CDR3 totals 13 residues. Deletions cut 5 bases from V and 7 bases from J, with 12 bases between.